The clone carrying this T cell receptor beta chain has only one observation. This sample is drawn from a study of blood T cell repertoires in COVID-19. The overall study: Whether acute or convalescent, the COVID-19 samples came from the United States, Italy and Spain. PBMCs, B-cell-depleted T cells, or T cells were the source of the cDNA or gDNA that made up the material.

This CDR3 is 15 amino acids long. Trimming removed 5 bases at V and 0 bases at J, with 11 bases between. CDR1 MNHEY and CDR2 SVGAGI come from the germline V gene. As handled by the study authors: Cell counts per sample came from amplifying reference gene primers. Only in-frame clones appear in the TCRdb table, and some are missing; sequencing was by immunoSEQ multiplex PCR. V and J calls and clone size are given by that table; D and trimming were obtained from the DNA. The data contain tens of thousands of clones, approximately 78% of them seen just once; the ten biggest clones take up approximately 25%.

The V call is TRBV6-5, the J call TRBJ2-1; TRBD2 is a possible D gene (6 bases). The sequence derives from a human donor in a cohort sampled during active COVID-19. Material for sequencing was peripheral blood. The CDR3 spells CASSRDGSSYNEQFF. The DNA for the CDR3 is TGTGCCAGCAGTCGGGACGGGAGCTCCTACAATGAGCAGTTCTTC.